This TCR beta chain was sequenced in a study of cytomegalovirus exposure and HLA in healthy donors. The study's findings and limits: CMV serostatus was the only immune exposure information that was available. V segments that were indistinguishable, TRBV6-2 and TRBV6-3 among them, were omitted from analysis.

Per the germline V gene, CDR1 is SGHAT and CDR2 is FQNNGV. This CDR3 comprises 14 residues. The V and J ends lost 5 bases and 8 bases respectively, with 18 bases between them. The PCR contained 60 Vbeta and 13 Jbeta primers. TCRdb's table, derived via immunoSEQ multiplex PCR, lists solely in-frame clones and lacks some. Among approximately 90,000 clones listed, less than 65% were seen once. Turning to this clone: Its antigen is still unknown.

Input material: PBMCs. The sequence was collected from a woman in her twenties or thirties in good health and CMV-seronegative. The chain recombines TRBV11-2 with TRBJ1-2; D gene ambiguous. The CDR3 is CASSLETFPGGYTF. CDR3 nucleotides: TGTGCCAGCAGCCTGGAGACCTTCCCCGGCGGCTACACCTTC. Filled out from reference TRBV11-2 and TRBJ1-2, the complete variable domain reads EAGVAQSPRYKIIEKRQSVAFWCNPISGHATLYWYQQILGQGPKLLIQFQNNGVVDDSQLPKDRFSAERLKGVDSTLKIQPAKLEDSAVYLCASSLETFPGGYTFGSGTRLTVV.